The sequence of this T cell receptor (beta chain) was determined in a study of T cell changes during pregnancy in multiple sclerosis. Generated by immunoSEQ multiplex PCR, the TCRdb table keeps only in-frame clones and is missing some. The table lists approximately 44,000 clones, about 91% of them singletons. This CDR3 has 13 amino acids. V was trimmed by 3 bases and J by 4 bases, leaving 9 bases between them. CDR1 and CDR2 (germline): MDHEN, SYDVKM. V and J are TRBV28 and TRBJ2-5, with D hard to call. Here the sequenced sample was CD4+ T cells from peripheral blood mononuclear cells, taken in the second trimester of pregnancy. This TCR derives from a female donor in good health, enrolled as a control in a pregnancy study. CDR3: CASSLPLRETQYF. The CDR3 DNA reads TGTGCCAGCAGTTTGCCACTTCGAGAGACCCAGTACTTC.